This is a list of T cell receptor beta chains from one sample in a study of graft-versus-host responses after intestinal transplantation. This table comes from immunoSEQ multiplex PCR, and its TCRdb copy is limited to in-frame clones, with some not included. The data hold 25,000 to 30,000 clones, with 60% to 85% observed a single time. This specimen consisted of ileum tissue, obtained 98 days after intestinal transplantation. These receptors were obtained from a human patient who received an intestinal transplant, so some T cells may come from the graft donor. The CDR3 runs from the conserved cysteine through the conserved F or W. The order of the fields is V gene, J gene, CDR3 protein.

TRBV4-1,TRBJ1-2,CASSQDVLGGGSGYTF
TRBV6-1,TRBJ2-4,CASSALVRIAKNIQYF
TRBV4-1,TRBJ1-1,CASSQVAIYTNTEAFF
TRBV6-1,TRBJ2-3,CASTRTGGTDTQYF
TRBV4-1,TRBJ1-5,CASSHWTGPLGQPQHF
TRBV18,TRBJ2-7,CASSPTGTYEQYF
TRBV14,TRBJ2-7,CASSDASGQDRAYEQYF
TRBV6-5,TRBJ1-3,CASTTTGNTIYF
TRBV28,TRBJ2-2,CASSRGDLVSGELFF
TRBV5-4,TRBJ1-4,CASSRDATNEKLFF
TRBV9,TRBJ2-2,CASSVRTGELFF
TRBV9,TRBJ1-1,CASTQGPNTEAFF
TRBV5-1,TRBJ1-1,CASSFRFPGDTRNTEAFF
TRBV27,NA,CASSSLPQGLAGAFSSYEQYF
TRBV5-4,TRBJ1-5,CASSQGGAYQPQHF
TRBV30,TRBJ1-1,CAWNVLNTEAFF
TRBV11-2,TRBJ2-2,CASSRDFSTGELFF
TRBV6-1,TRBJ2-2,CASSPRVGTGELFF
TRBV2,TRBJ1-2,CASRLTGGGYGYTF
TRBV2,TRBJ2-4,CASRGSSLRYIQYF
TRBV5-1,TRBJ1-1,CASSLRASVNTEAFF
TRBV7-6,TRBJ2-2,CASSPPLTGELFF
TRBV6-5,TRBJ2-1,CASSYSIGNEQFF
TRBV10-2,TRBJ2-7,CASSELIGKGTYEQYF
TRBV5-1,TRBJ2-3,CASRVSDSTDTQYF